The next 9 T cell receptor beta chains were all read from a single sample in a study of blood T cell repertoires in COVID-19. The data were produced by immunoSEQ multiplex PCR, yet TCRdb's version contains in-frame clones alone and is incomplete. This repertoire shows 100,000 or so clones, approximately 85% found once; its top ten account for about 3.9%. Specimen: peripheral blood. Receptors originate from a man aged 50 to 60 with acute or convalescent COVID-19.

The chain is built from TRBV11-2 and TRBJ2-6; 9 nucleotides agree with TRBD1. Germline CDR1 SGHAT, CDR2 FQNNGV. V shed 5 bases and J 13 bases; nucleotides not matched to a gene: 9. The CDR3 runs to 14 residues. CDR3 coding DNA: TGTGCCAGCAGCCTGTCCGGGACAGGGAATGTCCTGACTTTC. This codes for CASSLSGTGNVLTF.

The chain uses TRBV11-2 and TRBJ2-7; 8 bases line up with TRBD2. V lost 4 bases and J lost 6; bases outside the gene matches: 14. The CDR3 loop spans 16 amino acids. Germline V CDR1 and CDR2: SGHAT, FQNNGV. CDR3 nucleotide sequence: TGTGCCAGCAGCTCCCAACCGGGACTAGGGATAGCCGAGCAGTACTTC. Its translation is CASSSQPGLGIAEQYF. The full variable domain, with the rest looked up from reference TRBV11-2 and TRBJ2-7, is EAGVAQSPRYKIIEKRQSVAFWCNPISGHATLYWYQQILGQGPKLLIQFQNNGVVDDSQLPKDRFSAERLKGVDSTLKIQPAKLEDSAVYLCASSSQPGLGIAEQYFGPGTRLTVT.

The rearrangement joins TRBV28 to TRBJ2-3; D might be TRBD2 (6 bases). From germline, CDR1 is MDHEN and CDR2 SYDVKM. The V end lost 1 base, the J end lost 2 bases, and 16 bases lay between the germline ends. This CDR3 has 17 residues. The CDR3 sequence: CASSLFPGGGSTDTQYF. The DNA of the CDR3 is TGTGCCAGCAGTTTATTTCCGGGTGGGGGGTCCACAGATACGCAGTATTTT.

The gene calls are TRBV6-5 and TRBJ1-1, with unresolved D. Trimming pared 1 base from V and 1 base from J, leaving 13 bases between. This CDR3 spans 16 amino acids. Germline CDR1 is MNHEY and CDR2 is SVGAGI. CDR3 region: CASSYLVGGPNTEAFF. DNA of the CDR3: TGTGCCAGCAGTTACTTGGTCGGAGGGCCGAACACTGAAGCTTTCTTT.

This chain joins TRBV7-9 and TRBJ2-2; maybe TRBD1 (6 bases). CDR1 SEHNR and CDR2 FQNEAQ come from the germline V gene (reference sequence). This CDR3 comprises 14 residues. The V and J ends lost 5 bases and 1 base respectively, with 8 bases between them. CDR3 residues: CASSPTGNTGELFF. CDR3 in DNA: TGTGCCAGCAGCCCGACAGGGAACACCGGGGAGCTGTTTTTT.

The V gene is TRBV4-1, the J gene TRBJ1-3; TRBD1 matches 9 bases. V lost 1 base to trimming and J lost 0 bases; unmatched junction nucleotides: 7. This CDR3 has 18 amino acids. Germline CDR1 MGHRA, CDR2 YSYEKL. The CDR3 is CASSQGTGEGGSGNTIYF. The CDR3 coding sequence is TGCGCCAGCAGCCAAGGGACAGGGGAAGGGGGCTCTGGAAACACCATATATTTT.

V and J are TRBV5-1 and TRBJ1-1, with D possibly being TRBD1 (5 bases). Trimming cost V 0 bases and J 4 bases, with 10 bases left between them. From germline, CDR1 is SGHRS and CDR2 YFSETQ. The CDR3 is 14 residues long. The CDR3 coding sequence is TGCGCCAGCAGCTTGGCGTCGGGGGTCACTGAAGCTTTCTTT. It encodes CASSLASGVTEAFF.

The genes are TRBV6-2 or TRBV6-3 and TRBJ1-2; 11 bases map to TRBD1. This CDR3 is 14 amino acids long. CDR1 and CDR2 (germline): MNHEY, SVGEGT. The ends lost 5 bases at V and 4 bases at J; junction bases unmatched: 3. CDR3 residues: CASSRTGGIYGYTF. CDR3 DNA sequence: TGTGCCAGCAGTAGGACAGGGGGCATCTATGGCTACACCTTC.

The gene calls are TRBV2 and TRBJ1-1, with D perhaps matching TRBD1 (5 bases). Trimming removed 4 bases at V and 4 bases at J, with 10 bases between. The CDR3 contains 13 residues. In germline, CDR1 is SNHLY, CDR2 FYNNEI. CDR3 DNA sequence: TGTGCCAGCAGTGTATCGGGGGGCACTGAAGCTTTCTTT. It specifies CASSVSGGTEAFF.